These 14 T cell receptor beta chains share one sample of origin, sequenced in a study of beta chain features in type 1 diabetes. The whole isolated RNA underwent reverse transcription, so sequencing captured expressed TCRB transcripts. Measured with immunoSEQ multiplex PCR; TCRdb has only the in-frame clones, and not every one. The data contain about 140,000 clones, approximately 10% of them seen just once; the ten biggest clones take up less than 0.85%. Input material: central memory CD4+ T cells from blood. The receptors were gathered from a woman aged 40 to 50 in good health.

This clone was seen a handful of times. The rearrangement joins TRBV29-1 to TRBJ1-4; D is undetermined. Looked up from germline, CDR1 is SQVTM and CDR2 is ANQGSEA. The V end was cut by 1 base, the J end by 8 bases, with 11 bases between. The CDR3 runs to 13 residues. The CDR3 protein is CSVEGPGLEKLFF. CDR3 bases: TGCAGCGTTGAAGGGCCAGGTCTAGAAAAACTGTTTTTT.

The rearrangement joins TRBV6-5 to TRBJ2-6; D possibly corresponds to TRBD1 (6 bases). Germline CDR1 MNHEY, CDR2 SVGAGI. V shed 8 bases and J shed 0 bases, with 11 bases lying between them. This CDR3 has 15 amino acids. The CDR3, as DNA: TGTGCCAGCGGACAGTTCAGCTCTGGGGCCAACGTCCTGACTTTC. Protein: CASGQFSSGANVLTF.

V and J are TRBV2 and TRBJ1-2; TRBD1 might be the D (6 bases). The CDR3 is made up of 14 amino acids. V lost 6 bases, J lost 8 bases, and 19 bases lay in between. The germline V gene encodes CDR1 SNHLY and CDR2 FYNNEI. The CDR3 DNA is TGTGCCAGCAGCGCGGAGACTACAGGGTACGGCTACACCTTC. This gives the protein CASSAETTGYGYTF.

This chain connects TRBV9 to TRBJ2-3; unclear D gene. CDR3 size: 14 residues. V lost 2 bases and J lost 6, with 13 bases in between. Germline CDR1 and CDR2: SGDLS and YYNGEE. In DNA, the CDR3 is TGTGCCAGCAGCGTTGCTAGGCCCCGGGATACGCAGTATTTT. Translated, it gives CASSVARPRDTQYF.

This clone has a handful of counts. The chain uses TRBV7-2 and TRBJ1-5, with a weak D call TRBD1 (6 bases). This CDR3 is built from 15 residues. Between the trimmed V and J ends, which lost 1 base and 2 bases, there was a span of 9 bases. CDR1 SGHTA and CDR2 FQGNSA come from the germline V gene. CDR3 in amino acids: CASSLDRVGNQPQHF. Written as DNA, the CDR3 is TGTGCCAGCAGCTTAGACAGGGTTGGCAATCAGCCCCAGCATTTT.

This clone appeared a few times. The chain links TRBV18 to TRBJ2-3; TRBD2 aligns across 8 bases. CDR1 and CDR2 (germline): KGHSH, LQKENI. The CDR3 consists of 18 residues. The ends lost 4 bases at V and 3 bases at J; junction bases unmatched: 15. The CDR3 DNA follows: TGTGCCAGCTCACTATACAGCGGGGGAGGAAGAATTACAGATACGCAGTATTTT. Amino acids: CASSLYSGGGRITDTQYF.

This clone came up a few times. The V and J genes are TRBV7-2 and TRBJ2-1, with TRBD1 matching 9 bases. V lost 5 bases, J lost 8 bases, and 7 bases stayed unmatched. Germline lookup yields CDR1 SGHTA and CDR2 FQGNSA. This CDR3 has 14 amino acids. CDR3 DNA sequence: TGTGCCAGCAGCATACCGGACAGGGGCGATGAGCAGTTCTTC. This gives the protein CASSIPDRGDEQFF.

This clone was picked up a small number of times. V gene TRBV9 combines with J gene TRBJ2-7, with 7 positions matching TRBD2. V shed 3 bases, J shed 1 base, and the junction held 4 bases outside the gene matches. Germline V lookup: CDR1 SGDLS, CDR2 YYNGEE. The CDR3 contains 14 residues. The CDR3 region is CASSEGLLSYEQYF. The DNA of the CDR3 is TGTGCCAGCAGCGAGGGACTACTGTCCTACGAGCAGTACTTC.

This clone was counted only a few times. CDR3 nucleotide sequence: TGTGCCAGCAGCGGGGGGCGGGGCACAGATACGCAGTATTTT. It is translated as CASSGGRGTDTQYF. The chain uses TRBV9 and TRBJ2-3, with D possibly TRBD1 on 6 matching bases. CDR1 and CDR2 (germline): SGDLS, YYNGEE. The germline V and J ends were trimmed by 3 bases and 1 base, with 9 bases remaining between them. The CDR3 loop spans 14 amino acids.

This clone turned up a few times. The CDR3 reads CASSTRQGPSGNSPLHF. The CDR3 region has the DNA TGTGCCAGTAGTACCAGACAGGGGCCCTCTGGAAATTCACCCCTCCACTTT. This chain joins TRBV19 and TRBJ1-6; 8 positions match TRBD1. CDR1 and CDR2 (germline): LNHDA, SQIVND (reference sequence). The CDR3 totals 17 residues. V gave up 4 bases and J gave up 7 bases; unmatched junction bases: 12.

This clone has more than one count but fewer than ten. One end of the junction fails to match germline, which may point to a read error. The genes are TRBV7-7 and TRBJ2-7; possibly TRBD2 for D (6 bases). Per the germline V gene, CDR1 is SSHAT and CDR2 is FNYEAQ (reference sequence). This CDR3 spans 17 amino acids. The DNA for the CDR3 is TGTGCTAGCAGCTTATACCAGGCCGGGACTGGCTTTGTCGAGCAGTACTTC. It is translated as CASSLYQAGTGFVEQYF.

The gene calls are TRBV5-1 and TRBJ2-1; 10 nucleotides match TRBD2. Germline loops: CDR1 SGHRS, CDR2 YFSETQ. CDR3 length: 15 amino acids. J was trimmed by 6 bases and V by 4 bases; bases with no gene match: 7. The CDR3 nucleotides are TGCGCCAGCAGCCCGGAGGAGCGGGGGGGCAATGAGCAGTTCTTC. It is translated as CASSPEERGGNEQFF.

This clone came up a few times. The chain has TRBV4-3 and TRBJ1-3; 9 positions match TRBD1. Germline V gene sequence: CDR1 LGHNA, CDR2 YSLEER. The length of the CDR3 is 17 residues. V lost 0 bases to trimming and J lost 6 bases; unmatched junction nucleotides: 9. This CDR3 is CASSQDRTGGIVNTIYF. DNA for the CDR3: TGCGCCAGCAGCCAAGATCGAACAGGGGGCATAGTAAACACCATATATTTT.

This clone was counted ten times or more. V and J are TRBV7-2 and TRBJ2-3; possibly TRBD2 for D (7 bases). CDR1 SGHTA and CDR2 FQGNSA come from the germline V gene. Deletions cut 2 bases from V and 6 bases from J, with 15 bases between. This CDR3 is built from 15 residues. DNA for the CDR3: TGTGCCAGCAGCTTAAATTGGGGGGGCAAGGATACGCAGTATTTT. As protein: CASSLNWGGKDTQYF.